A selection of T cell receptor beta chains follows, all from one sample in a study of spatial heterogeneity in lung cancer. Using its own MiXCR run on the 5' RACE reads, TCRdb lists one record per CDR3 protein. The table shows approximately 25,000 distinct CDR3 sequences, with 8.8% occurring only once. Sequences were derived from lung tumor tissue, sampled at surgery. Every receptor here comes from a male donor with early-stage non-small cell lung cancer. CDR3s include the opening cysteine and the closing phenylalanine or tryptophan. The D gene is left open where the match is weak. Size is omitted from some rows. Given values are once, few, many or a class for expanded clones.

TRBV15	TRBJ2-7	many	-	CATSRGGPYEQYF	TGTGCCACGTCAAGGGGTGGTCCCTACGAGCAGTACTTC
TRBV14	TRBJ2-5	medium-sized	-	CASSQEFGGVETQYF	TGTGCCAGCAGCCAAGAATTCGGGGGAGTCGAGACCCAGTACTTC
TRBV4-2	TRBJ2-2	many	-	CASSQEGSGELFF	TGTGCCAGCAGCCAAGAGGGCTCCGGGGAGCTGTTTTTT
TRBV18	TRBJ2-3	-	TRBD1	CASSLRQGRTDTQYF	TGTGCCAGCTCACTCAGACAGGGGCGCACAGATACGCAGTATTTT
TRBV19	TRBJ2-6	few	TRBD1	CASRNRGWVSSGANVLTF	TGTGCCAGTAGAAACAGGGGATGGGTTAGCTCTGGGGCCAACGTCCTGACTTTC
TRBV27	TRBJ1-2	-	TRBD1	CASSRQGPGGYTF	TGTGCCAGCAGTCGACAGGGCCCCGGAGGCTACACCTTC
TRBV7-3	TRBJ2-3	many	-	CASSLRRSTDTQYF	TGTGCCAGCAGCTTACGGAGATCCACAGATACGCAGTATTTT
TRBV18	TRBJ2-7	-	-	CASLPPGAVGEQYF	TGTGCCAGCTTACCACCAGGGGCGGTAGGCGAGCAGTACTTC
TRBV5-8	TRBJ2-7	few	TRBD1	CASSPLGQGRDEQYF	TGTGCCAGCAGCCCCCTCGGACAGGGGAGGGACGAGCAGTACTTC
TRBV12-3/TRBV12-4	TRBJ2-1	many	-	CASSLDHRDEQFF	TGTGCCAGCAGTTTGGACCACCGAGATGAGCAGTTCTTC
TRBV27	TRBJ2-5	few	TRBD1	CASSAGLRGRRETQYF	TGTGCCAGCAGTGCCGGGCTCAGGGGGCGCCGGGAGACCCAGTACTTC
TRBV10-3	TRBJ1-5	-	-	CAISEGQTNQPQHF	TGTGCCATCAGTGAGGGACAGACTAATCAGCCCCAGCATTTT
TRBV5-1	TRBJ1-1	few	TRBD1	CASSLSGQGNTEAFF	TGCGCCAGCAGCTTGTCTGGACAGGGGAACACTGAAGCTTTCTTT
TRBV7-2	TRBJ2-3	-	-	CASSLGGSDTQYF	TGTGCCAGCAGCTTAGGTGGGTCAGATACGCAGTATTTT
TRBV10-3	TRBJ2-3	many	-	CAISVRTADTQYF	TGTGCCATCAGTGTGCGGACAGCAGATACGCAGTATTTT
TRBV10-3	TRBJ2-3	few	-	CAISSEGGAAADTQYF	TGTGCCATCAGCTCCGAAGGTGGGGCCGCAGCAGATACGCAGTATTTT
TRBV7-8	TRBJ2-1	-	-	CASSFGEAYNEQFF	TGTGCCAGCAGCTTTGGGGAGGCCTACAATGAGCAGTTCTTC
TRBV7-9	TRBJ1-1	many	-	CASSLGWTQSAFF	TGTGCCAGCAGCTTAGGTTGGACACAATCGGCTTTCTTT
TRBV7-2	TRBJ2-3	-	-	CASTSTASTDTQYF	TGTGCCAGCACCTCGACGGCCAGCACAGATACGCAGTATTTT
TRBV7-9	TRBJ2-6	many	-	CASSLGNGANVLTF	TGTGCCAGCAGCTTAGGCAATGGGGCCAACGTCCTGACTTTC
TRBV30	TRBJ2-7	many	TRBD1	CAWRDRGYEQYF	TGTGCCTGGAGGGACAGGGGCTACGAGCAGTACTTC
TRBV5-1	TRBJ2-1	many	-	CASSLDSPYYNEQFF	TGCGCCAGCAGCTTGGACAGCCCTTACTACAATGAGCAGTTCTTC
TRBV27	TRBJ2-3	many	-	CASSLSTSTDTQYF	TGTGCCAGCAGTTTAAGCACTAGCACAGATACGCAGTATTTT
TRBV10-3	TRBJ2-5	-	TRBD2	CAISDNSGVETQYF	TGTGCCATCAGTGACAATAGCGGGGTTGAGACCCAGTACTTC
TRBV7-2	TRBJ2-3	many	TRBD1	CASISHRGDTQYF	TGTGCCAGCATCTCCCACAGGGGAGATACGCAGTATTTT